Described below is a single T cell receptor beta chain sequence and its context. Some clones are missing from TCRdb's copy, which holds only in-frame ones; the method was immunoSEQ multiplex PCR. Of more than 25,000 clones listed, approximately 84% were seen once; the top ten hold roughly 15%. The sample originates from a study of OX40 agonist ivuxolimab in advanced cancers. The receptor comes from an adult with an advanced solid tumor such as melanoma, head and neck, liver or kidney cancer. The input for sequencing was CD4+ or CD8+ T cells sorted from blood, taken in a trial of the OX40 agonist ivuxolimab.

The CDR3 DNA is TGTGCCAGCTCATACAGGACAGTCTTAATTGCGGATGAGCAGTTCTTC. It translates to CASSYRTVLIADEQFF. J is TRBJ2-1 and V is TRBV18, with D maybe TRBD1 (6 bases). The CDR3 is 16 residues long. V gave up 5 bases and J gave up 8 bases, with 22 bases separating them. Looked up from germline, CDR1 is KGHSH and CDR2 is LQKENI.